This entry lists 31 T cell receptor beta chains sequenced from one sample in a study of shared T cell receptors in the human thymus. Data came from immunoSEQ multiplex PCR; TCRdb stores just in-frame clones and leaves some out. The sample holds fewer than 700,000 clones; approximately 90% are singletons and the top ten take 0.01%. The same specimen was also included in a second study, on human thymus T cells.

The sample comprised thymocytes. These receptors came from a boy in the first two years of life with a congenital heart defect.

The rearrangement joins TRBV5-1 to TRBJ1-1; D is perhaps TRBD1 (5 bases). The CDR3 is made up of 13 amino acids. V gave up 2 bases and J gave up 1 base, with 6 bases separating them. From germline, CDR1 is SGHRS and CDR2 YFSETQ. The CDR3 DNA sequence: TGCGCCAGCAGCTTAGGGGCGAACACTGAAGCTTTCTTT. It translates to CASSLGANTEAFF.

The table lists this clone with a few counts. The rearrangement links TRBV19 to TRBJ1-1; 10 bases map to TRBD1. CDR1 is LNHDA, CDR2 SQIVND, per germline (reference sequence). The V and J ends lost 9 bases and 5 bases, in that order; junction bases with no gene match: 9. This CDR3 comprises 14 residues. In DNA form, the CDR3 reads TGTGCCAGCATCCAGACAGGGGGCGCGACTGAAGCTTTCTTT. Translation: CASIQTGGATEAFF.

This chain uses TRBV19 with TRBJ2-5; TRBD2 agrees at 7 bases. Germline CDR1 is LNHDA and CDR2 is SQIVND (reference sequence). The CDR3 runs to 14 residues. V lost 4 bases, J lost 1 base, and 3 bases stayed unmatched. CDR3 sequence reads: CASSTSGLQETQYF. For the CDR3, the DNA is TGTGCCAGTAGTACTAGCGGACTCCAAGAGACCCAGTACTTC.

The CDR3 sequence is CASTPGEGCPLVNYGYTF. The CDR3 region has the DNA TGTGCCAGCACCCCGGGGGAGGGCTGCCCTTTAGTGAACTATGGCTACACCTTC. The V call is TRBV28, the J call TRBJ1-2; D is perhaps TRBD1 (5 bases). V lost 7 bases to trimming and J lost 2 bases, with 26 bases between them. This CDR3 is built from 18 residues. Germline CDR1 reads MDHEN; CDR2 reads SYDVKM.

CDR3 bases: TGTGCCAGCAGCCCAGACCAAATCTCTCCGGGTATCACCGGGGAGCTGTTTTTT. It encodes CASSPDQISPGITGELFF. The chain carries TRBV14 and TRBJ2-2; no reliable D call. V was cut by 4 bases and J by 4 bases, with 22 bases left in between. The CDR3 length is 18 residues. Looked up from germline, CDR1 is SGHDN and CDR2 is FVKESK.

The chain couples TRBV4-2 to TRBJ2-3, with 9 bases matching TRBD2. This CDR3 contains 16 residues. V dropped 0 bases and J dropped 6; count of bases not matched to a gene: 7. Germline V gene data show CDR1 as LGHNA and CDR2 as YNFKEQ. The CDR3 DNA sequence: TGTGCCAGCAGCCAAGATCGGGGTAGCGGGAGTGATACGCAGTATTTT. Translated, it gives CASSQDRGSGSDTQYF.

The gene calls are TRBV6-1 and TRBJ1-2; D is perhaps TRBD1 (5 bases). This CDR3 has 14 residues. V was trimmed by 8 bases and J by 2 bases, leaving 15 bases between them. Looked up from germline, CDR1 is MNHNS and CDR2 is SASEGT. The chain's CDR3 is CASPPPRTNYGYTF. CDR3 nucleotide sequence: TGTGCCAGCCCACCTCCCCGGACAAACTATGGCTACACCTTC.

The sample holds one count of this clone. The rearrangement joins TRBV7-9 to TRBJ2-1; 8 bases align to TRBD2. CDR1 is SEHNR, CDR2 FQNEAQ, per germline (reference sequence). V lost 2 bases to trimming and J lost 4 bases; unmatched junction nucleotides: 10. This CDR3 has 17 residues. The CDR3 sequence is CASSLSAGLGAYNEQFF. CDR3 DNA: TGTGCCAGCAGCTTATCCGCGGGACTAGGAGCTTACAATGAGCAGTTCTTC.

This chain joins TRBV7-2 and TRBJ2-1; D ambiguous. The germline V gene has CDR1 SGHTA and CDR2 FQGNSA. The CDR3 is 12 amino acids. With 5 bases removed from V and 9 bases from J, the gap between germline ends came to 11 bases. In DNA form, the CDR3 reads TGTGCCAGCAGCCCCACGCCGCGTGAGCAGTTCTTC. It yields the protein CASSPTPREQFF.

The chain joins TRBV27 to TRBJ2-7; 11 positions match TRBD2. In germline, CDR1 is MNHEY, CDR2 SMNVEV (reference sequence). Unmatched junction bases numbered 15, after V lost 0 bases and J lost 2 bases. The CDR3 spans 20 residues. This CDR3 reads CASSLSPNRATSGIAYEQYF. The CDR3 region has the DNA TGTGCCAGCAGTTTATCCCCCAACAGGGCGACTAGCGGGATAGCCTACGAGCAGTACTTC.

The chain couples TRBV5-1 to TRBJ2-7; 11 bases agree with TRBD2. After removal of 3 bases from V and 2 bases from J, the junction contained 19 bases not matched to a gene. The germline V gene encodes CDR1 SGHRS and CDR2 YFSETQ. The CDR3 runs to 20 residues. CDR3 sequence: CASSWSTGTSGSKRPYEQYF. The CDR3 DNA sequence: TGCGCCAGCAGCTGGTCTACCGGGACTAGCGGTAGCAAAAGACCCTACGAGCAGTACTTC.

The table lists this clone with a few counts. The chain joins TRBV4-2 to TRBJ2-7; TRBD2 is a possible D gene (5 bases). Trimming took 0 bases from V and 0 from J, leaving 12 bases between them. The CDR3 covers 16 residues. The germline gives CDR1 LGHNA, CDR2 YNFKEQ. The CDR3 DNA reads as TGTGCCAGCAGCCAAGATGCGGGCAGGAGCTCCTACGAGCAGTACTTC. Translating it yields CASSQDAGRSSYEQYF.

The chain couples TRBV4-2 to TRBJ1-5; TRBD1 is a possible D gene (6 bases). V lost 1 base and J lost 0, with 13 bases in between. From germline, CDR1 is LGHNA and CDR2 YNFKEQ. The CDR3 has 17 amino acids. CDR3 protein: CASSQATGGYSNQPQHF. Here the CDR3 DNA reads TGTGCCAGCAGCCAAGCTACGGGGGGCTATAGCAATCAGCCCCAGCATTTT.

The chain links TRBV6-5 to TRBJ1-5; D gene uncertain. The V end was cut by 8 bases, the J end by 5 bases, with 16 bases between. This CDR3 is built from 14 residues. Looked up from germline, CDR1 is MNHEY and CDR2 is SVGAGI. CDR3 nucleotides: TGTGCCAGCCGGAGAGGGAAATTCGATCAGCCCCAGCATTTT. As protein: CASRRGKFDQPQHF.

The chain joins TRBV4-3 to TRBJ2-3, with 8 bases lining up with TRBD1. V shed 0 bases, J shed 5 bases, and the junction held 10 bases outside the gene matches. CDR1 LGHNA and CDR2 YSLEER come from the germline V gene. This CDR3 contains 17 residues. The CDR3 loop is CASSQDQGQGAQDTQYF. In DNA form, the CDR3 reads TGCGCCAGCAGCCAAGATCAGGGCCAGGGGGCACAAGATACGCAGTATTTT.

The chain employs TRBV10-3 and TRBJ2-3; 8 nucleotides line up with TRBD2. V lost 10 bases and J lost 1; bases outside the gene matches: 7. The CDR3 spans 14 residues. The germline CDR1 and CDR2 sequences are ENHRY and SYGVKD. CDR3 coding DNA: TGTGCCACACTGCGGGAGGCGGGCACAGATACGCAGTATTTT. Amino acids: CATLREAGTDTQYF.

V is TRBV6-1 and J is TRBJ2-3; 7 bases are a match to TRBD1. Germline assignment: CDR1 MNHNS and CDR2 SASEGT. J gave up 0 bases and V 4 bases, and 4 bases lay outside the gene matches. CDR3 length: 15 amino acids. The CDR3 reads CASSVKGQSTDTQYF. The CDR3, as DNA: TGTGCCAGCAGTGTAAAGGGACAGAGCACAGATACGCAGTATTTT.

J is TRBJ2-7 and V is TRBV11-2; 10 positions agree with TRBD2. In germline, CDR1 is SGHAT, CDR2 FQNNGV. The trim removed 5 bases at V and 2 bases at J, leaving 12 bases unmatched. There are 17 residues in the CDR3. In nucleotides, the CDR3 is TGTGCCAGCAGCCCCTTCCCGGCAGCGGGAGGGCCCTACGAGCAGTACTTC. This sequence encodes CASSPFPAAGGPYEQYF.

This clone was seen a few times. Germline and junction disagree at one end, which may indicate a read error. This chain connects TRBV18 to TRBJ2-7, with 8 positions matching TRBD2. CDR1 KGHSH and CDR2 LQKENI come from the germline V gene. The CDR3 has 18 residues. CDR3 amino acids: CASSPKRLASSSSYEQYF. In DNA, the CDR3 is TGTGCCAGTTCACCAAAAAGACTAGCGTCTTCCAGCTCCTACGAGCAGTACTTC.

V usage is TRBV7-3 and J usage is TRBJ2-2; TRBD1 might be the D (5 bases). The V gene lost 5 bases and the J gene lost 2 bases, with 15 bases spanning the gap. Germline V gene sequence: CDR1 SGHTA, CDR2 FQGTGA. The CDR3 is made up of 16 amino acids. The CDR3 DNA follows: TGTGCCAGCAGCCTTTCCGCGACAGATAACACCGGGGAGCTGTTTTTT. Translated, it gives CASSLSATDNTGELFF.

V gene TRBV5-6 combines with J gene TRBJ2-5; tentatively, D is TRBD2 (6 bases). This CDR3 spans 16 amino acids. V was trimmed by 1 base and J by 7 bases, leaving 20 bases between them. Germline CDR1 and CDR2: SGHDT and YYEEEE. The CDR3: CASSLRGDGRGGTQYF. The DNA for the CDR3 is TGTGCCAGCAGCTTGCGCGGAGATGGGCGGGGTGGGACCCAGTACTTC.

V usage is TRBV7-8 and J usage is TRBJ2-5; TRBD2 aligns across 10 bases. The CDR3 extends over 16 amino acids. The V and J ends lost 1 base and 2 bases, in that order; junction bases with no gene match: 4. Germline assignment: CDR1 SGHVS and CDR2 FQNEAQ. CDR3 DNA sequence: TGTGCCAGCAGCTTAGTGGGTAGCGGGGGGCAAGAGACCCAGTACTTC. Its protein product is CASSLVGSGGQETQYF.

The chain uses TRBV6-5 and TRBJ1-5; D unresolved. Germline V gene data show CDR1 as MNHEY and CDR2 as SVGAGI. This CDR3 is 13 amino acids long. V gave up 6 bases and J gave up 4 bases, with 10 bases separating them. Here the CDR3 DNA reads TGTGCCAGCAGCCAAACAATAAATCAGCCCCAGCATTTT. It encodes CASSQTINQPQHF.

The rearrangement joins TRBV12-5 to TRBJ1-2, with 7 bases that match TRBD1. This CDR3 region has 16 residues. The germline gives CDR1 LGHNT, CDR2 FRNRAP. Losses at the gene ends were 9 bases for V and 4 bases for J; bases not matched to a gene: 17. Here the CDR3 DNA reads TGTGCTAGCGACCAACTGACAGGGTCGCCTAGCTATGGCTACACCTTC. As protein: CASDQLTGSPSYGYTF.

V is TRBV27 and J is TRBJ2-1; no definite D call. The V gene's germline CDR1 is MNHEY and CDR2 SMNVEV (reference sequence). The CDR3 contains 18 residues. Trimming took off 6 bases at V and 0 bases at J, with 21 bases between the two ends. Here the CDR3 DNA reads TGTGCCAGCAGCTCCCTACACACACCGCCGGGCTCCTACAATGAGCAGTTCTTC. Its protein product is CASSSLHTPPGSYNEQFF.

This chain joins TRBV5-6 and TRBJ2-7; a weak D match, TRBD2 (5 bases). The V end was cut by 2 bases, the J end by 0 bases, with 12 bases between. Per germline, CDR1 SGHDT and CDR2 YYEEEE. CDR3 length: 15 residues. CDR3 residues: CASSFFRGSSYEQYF. As DNA, the CDR3 is TGTGCCAGCAGCTTTTTCCGGGGAAGCTCCTACGAGCAGTACTTC.

The chain employs TRBV28 and TRBJ2-1, with 10 positions matching TRBD2. Trimming at V came to 1 base and at J to 4 bases, leaving 7 bases not matched to a gene. From germline, CDR1 is MDHEN and CDR2 SYDVKM. This CDR3 has 17 residues. The CDR3 DNA reads TGTGCCAGCAGTTTATTCTCTAGCGGGAGAGGGTACAATGAGCAGTTCTTC. Amino acids: CASSLFSSGRGYNEQFF. Together with reference TRBV28 and TRBJ2-1, the CDR3 gives the full variable domain: DVKVTQSSRYLVKRTGEKVFLECVQDMDHENMFWYRQDPGLGLRLIYFSYDVKMKEKGDIPEGYSVSREKKERFSLILESASTNQTSMYLCASSLFSSGRGYNEQFFGPGTRLTVL.

This chain links TRBV5-6 with TRBJ2-1; perhaps TRBD2 as D (6 bases). Trimming cost V 0 bases and J 1 base, with 11 bases left between them. The CDR3 contains 16 residues. Germline assignment: CDR1 SGHDT and CDR2 YYEEEE. The CDR3 bases are TGTGCCAGCAGCTTGGAGTTAGCGGAATCCTACAATGAGCAGTTCTTC. Amino acids: CASSLELAESYNEQFF.

The rearrangement joins TRBV4-2 to TRBJ2-7, with TRBD2 as a possible D gene (6 bases). This CDR3 comprises 18 residues. The V gene's germline CDR1 is LGHNA and CDR2 YNFKEQ. The ends were cut back, 1 base at V and 1 base at J, with 20 bases in the middle. This CDR3 is CASSQGPPTSFLSYEQYF. The CDR3 DNA is TGTGCCAGCAGCCAAGGACCCCCTACTAGCTTTTTATCCTACGAGCAGTACTTC.

This clone was observed a single time. This chain uses TRBV5-6 with TRBJ2-7, with 10 bases aligning to TRBD2. V was pared by 0 bases and J by 2 bases, with 8 bases of the junction left unmatched. The germline V gene has CDR1 SGHDT and CDR2 YYEEEE. This CDR3 is built from 17 residues. CDR3 sequence reads: CASSLDPPTSGPYEQYF. The CDR3 nucleotides are TGTGCCAGCAGCTTGGACCCCCCGACTAGCGGGCCCTACGAGCAGTACTTC.

This chain connects TRBV7-2 to TRBJ2-1; D unresolved. The V and J ends lost 0 bases and 5 bases respectively, with 8 bases between them. CDR3 length: 14 amino acids. Germline-derived CDR1 and CDR2 are SGHTA and FQGNSA. The CDR3 loop is CASSLAAIDNEQFF. The DNA for the CDR3 is TGTGCCAGCAGCTTAGCCGCCATAGACAATGAGCAGTTCTTC.